Below, 20 T cell receptor beta chains from the same sample are listed, as sequenced in a study of cytotoxic CD8 clonotypes in ibrutinib-treated CLL. Measured with immunoSEQ multiplex PCR; TCRdb has only the in-frame clones, and not every one. The sample shows about 140,000 clones, less than 95% of them seen only once. Material: PBMCs, obtained after 12 months of ibrutinib treatment. All receptors derive from a human donor with chronic lymphocytic leukemia.

V and J are TRBV11-2 and TRBJ2-7, with D possibly being TRBD2 (6 bases). V was pared by 2 bases and J by 0 bases, with 11 bases between. Germline assignment: CDR1 SGHAT and CDR2 FQNNGV. This CDR3 is 15 amino acids long. CDR3 residues: CASSLSPSDSYEQYF. DNA for the CDR3: TGTGCCAGCAGCTTATCGCCTAGCGACTCCTACGAGCAGTACTTC.

The chain joins TRBV7-9 to TRBJ1-2; D unresolved. V was cut by 5 bases and J by 6 bases, with 16 bases left in between. This CDR3 is 14 amino acids long. Germline V gene data show CDR1 as SEHNR and CDR2 as FQNEAQ (reference sequence). CDR3: CASSEEWAYDGYTF. CDR3 in DNA: TGTGCCAGCAGCGAGGAATGGGCTTACGATGGCTACACCTTC.

This chain joins TRBV28 and TRBJ2-3, with D unresolved. Trimming pared 6 bases from V and 6 bases from J, leaving 7 bases between. The CDR3 totals 11 residues. CDR1 is MDHEN, CDR2 SYDVKM, per germline. The CDR3 DNA is TGTGCCAGCAGCCAGCCCGATACGCAGTATTTT. Translation: CASSQPDTQYF.

J is TRBJ2-7 and V is TRBV5-1; 7 nucleotides agree with TRBD2. This CDR3 has 15 amino acids. Losses at the gene ends were 0 bases for V and 3 bases for J; bases not matched to a gene: 6. Per germline, CDR1 SGHRS and CDR2 YFSETQ. For the CDR3, the DNA is TGCGCCAGCAGCTTGGTTGCGGGAGAGGGCTACGAGCAGTACTTC. As protein: CASSLVAGEGYEQYF.

CDR3 DNA sequence: TGTGCCAGCAGCTTGAGGGGCCCCACAGATACGCAGTATTTT. As protein: CASSLRGPTDTQYF. This rearrangement joins TRBV7-2 to TRBJ2-3; D is tentatively TRBD1 or TRBD2 (5 bases each). This CDR3 region has 14 residues. V was cut by 3 bases and J by 2 bases, with 9 bases left in between. Germline V gene data show CDR1 as SGHTA and CDR2 as FQGNSA.

The chain employs TRBV28 and TRBJ2-5; D is uncertain. The V gene's germline CDR1 is MDHEN and CDR2 SYDVKM. Trimming pared 11 bases from V and 3 bases from J, leaving 13 bases between. The CDR3 extends over 12 amino acids. The CDR3 spells CASMERKETQYF. The CDR3 nucleotides are TGTGCCTCCATGGAGAGGAAAGAGACCCAGTACTTC.

V usage is TRBV5-1 and J usage is TRBJ2-7, with 7 nucleotides matching TRBD1. The CDR3 has 15 amino acids. The V gene's germline CDR1 is SGHRS and CDR2 YFSETQ. Trimming cost V 4 bases and J 0 bases; bases outside gene matches: 7. CDR3 DNA sequence: TGCGCCAGCAGCACCGGGACAGCCAGCTCCTACGAGCAGTACTTC. Translating it yields CASSTGTASSYEQYF.

This clone was recorded only once. The chain carries TRBV27 and TRBJ2-1, with TRBD1 as a possible D gene (6 bases). The V end was cut by 4 bases, the J end by 7 bases, with 14 bases between. Germline lookup yields CDR1 MNHEY and CDR2 SMNVEV (reference sequence). This CDR3 is 14 amino acids long. The CDR3 reads CASSSGAIGNEQFF. DNA for the CDR3: TGTGCCAGCAGTTCAGGGGCTATCGGGAATGAGCAGTTCTTC.

The V call is TRBV6-6, the J call TRBJ2-6; 8 nucleotides align to TRBD2. The CDR3 length is 16 residues. The germline CDR1 and CDR2 sequences are MNHNY and SVGAGI (reference sequence). V lost 5 bases to trimming and J lost 0 bases; unmatched junction nucleotides: 3. The CDR3 loop reads CASSTGTSSGANVLTF. CDR3 DNA: TGTGCCAGCAGTACCGGGACTAGCTCTGGGGCCAACGTCCTGACTTTC.

The chain employs TRBV2 and TRBJ2-7; TRBD2 might be the D (5 bases). This CDR3 comprises 12 residues. Germline V lookup: CDR1 SNHLY, CDR2 FYNNEI. V shed 11 bases and J shed 5 bases, with 16 bases lying between them. The chain's CDR3 is CAGEGERNEQYF. CDR3 DNA: TGTGCCGGCGAGGGAGAACGAAACGAGCAGTACTTC.

This rearrangement joins TRBV4-1 to TRBJ2-3; 13 bases match TRBD2. The CDR3 loop spans 19 amino acids. The junction had 13 bases not matched to a gene; V was cut back by 1 base and J by 6 bases. The germline CDR1 and CDR2 sequences are MGHRA and YSYEKL. CDR3 residues: CASSQGPPGTSGTGDTQYF. The CDR3 DNA reads as TGCGCCAGCAGCCAAGGCCCCCCCGGGACTAGCGGGACGGGGGATACGCAGTATTTT.

This rearrangement joins TRBV6-5 to TRBJ2-7, with D perhaps TRBD2 (5 bases). The CDR3 length is 13 residues. The germline V and J ends were trimmed by 2 bases and 2 bases, with 7 bases remaining between them. The V gene's germline CDR1 is MNHEY and CDR2 SVGAGI. CDR3 sequence reads: CASSYTGTYEQYF. The CDR3 DNA reads as TGTGCCAGCAGTTACACGGGAACCTACGAGCAGTACTTC.

CDR3 region: CASIGVTDTQYF. The CDR3 coding sequence is TGTGCCAGCATTGGGGTCACAGATACGCAGTATTTT. The chain combines TRBV6-6 with TRBJ2-3; D call uncertain. This CDR3 has 12 residues. CDR1 and CDR2 (germline): MNHNY, SVGAGI (reference sequence). Trimming cost V 7 bases and J 2 bases, with 7 bases left between them.

The V and J genes are TRBV28 and TRBJ2-2, with D possibly TRBD1 on 6 matching bases. Germline V CDR1 and CDR2: MDHEN, SYDVKM. This CDR3 is 15 amino acids long. V was shortened by 5 bases and J by 0 bases, with 10 bases between the two germline ends. In DNA form, the CDR3 reads TGTGCCAGCAGTCCCCAGGGGACGAACACCGGGGAGCTGTTTTTT. This sequence encodes CASSPQGTNTGELFF.

This clone was detected a few times. The chain links TRBV30 to TRBJ2-6, with unresolved D. The CDR3 contains 13 residues. Germline V gene sequence: CDR1 GTSNPN, CDR2 SVGIG (reference sequence). Trimming removed 2 bases at V and 2 bases at J, with 4 bases between. CDR3 protein: CAWSITGANVLTF. In DNA, the CDR3 is TGTGCCTGGAGTATCACTGGGGCCAACGTCCTGACTTTC.

The CDR3 reads CASSPRQGVANLTSYEQYF. The CDR3 region has the DNA TGTGCCAGCAGCCCGCGACAGGGGGTGGCAAACCTCACCTCCTACGAGCAGTACTTC. This chain uses TRBV7-6 with TRBJ2-7; 9 bases agree with TRBD1. Germline V CDR1 and CDR2: SGHVS, FNYEAQ. The CDR3 spans 19 residues. J lost 0 bases, V lost 5 bases, and 17 bases had no gene match.

In its sample, this clone was seen once. The rearrangement links TRBV5-4 to TRBJ2-7; TRBD2 aligns across 7 bases. Losses at the gene ends were 1 base for V and 0 bases for J; bases not matched to a gene: 4. Germline CDR1 SGHNT, CDR2 YYREEE (reference sequence). The CDR3 has 15 residues. In DNA, the CDR3 is TGTGCCAGCAGCTTGCTAGCGGTGAGCTCCTACGAGCAGTACTTC. Translation gives CASSLLAVSSYEQYF.

The rearrangement links TRBV14 to TRBJ2-7; TRBD1 agrees at 10 bases. CDR3 length equals 14 residues. Germline V gene sequence: CDR1 SGHDN, CDR2 FVKESK. With V trimmed by 4 bases and J by 5 bases, 5 bases remained unmatched. The CDR3 nucleotides are TGTGCCAGCAGCCCCCGGGACAGGGGAAACGAGCAGTACTTC. It specifies CASSPRDRGNEQYF.

This chain connects TRBV28 to TRBJ2-1; D gene unclear. CDR3 size: 11 residues. In germline, CDR1 is MDHEN, CDR2 SYDVKM. The V end was cut by 4 bases, the J end by 9 bases, with 7 bases between. Here the CDR3 DNA reads TGTGCCAGCAGTTCGGTCGGTGAGCAGTTCTTC. This encodes CASSSVGEQFF.

The chain couples TRBV9 to TRBJ2-3; D is perhaps TRBD2 (5 bases). Germline CDR1 and CDR2: SGDLS and YYNGEE. The CDR3 loop spans 18 amino acids. The germline V and J ends were trimmed by 1 base and 1 base, with 19 bases remaining between them. The CDR3 spells CASSVQSGRGRGTDTQYF. As DNA, the CDR3 is TGTGCCAGCAGCGTACAGAGTGGGAGAGGGCGGGGCACAGATACGCAGTATTTT.